The rows below give T cell receptor beta chains drawn from one sample of a study of OX40 agonist ivuxolimab in advanced cancers. Profiling relied on immunoSEQ multiplex PCR, and the TCRdb table lists in-frame clones only, not all of them. The sample records tens of thousands of clones, 92% being singletons. The material sequenced was CD4+ or CD8+ T cells sorted from blood, taken in a trial of the OX40 agonist ivuxolimab. The source of these receptors is an adult with an advanced solid tumor such as melanoma, head and neck, liver or kidney cancer. The CDR3 runs from the conserved cysteine through the conserved F or W. Fields, in order: V gene, J gene, D gene, clone size, CDR3 protein, CDR3 DNA. A D gene is named only where the DNA matches it firmly. Some rows mark clone size as missing; the rest say once, few, many or name a class of expanded clone.

>TRBV15|TRBJ1-5|NA|NA
CATSRVSGPSGVSNQPQHF
TGTGCCACCAGCAGAGTGTCTGGGCCGTCAGGTGTTAGCAATCAGCCCCAGCATTTT
>TRBV7-2|TRBJ1-1|NA|NA
CASSLFANVNTEAFF
TGTGCCAGCAGCTTATTTGCCAATGTGAACACTGAAGCTTTCTTT
>TRBV7-9|TRBJ1-5|NA|NA
CASSPREPTNQPQHF
TGTGCCAGCAGCCCCCGGGAACCAACTAATCAGCCCCAGCATTTT
>TRBV10-3|TRBJ2-7|NA|few
CAISDTRREGNPYEQYF
TGTGCCATCAGTGATACCCGACGGGAAGGGAACCCCTACGAGCAGTACTTC
>TRBV4-2|TRBJ2-1|TRBD2|NA
CASSQEGSGRGSYNEQFF
TGTGCCAGCAGCCAAGAAGGTAGCGGGAGGGGCTCCTACAATGAGCAGTTCTTC
>TRBV11-2|TRBJ2-7|NA|NA
CASSSTRHSYEQYF
TGTGCCAGCAGCTCGACCAGACATTCCTACGAGCAGTACTTC
>TRBV18|TRBJ2-3|TRBD2|NA
CASSPPGGIGTDTQYF
TGTGCCAGCTCACCACCGGGGGGGATTGGCACAGATACGCAGTATTTT
>TRBV23-1|TRBJ1-1|TRBD1|NA
CASSRNRQGRRWNTEAFF
TGCGCCAGCAGTCGGAACCGACAGGGTCGGCGATGGAACACTGAAGCTTTCTTT
>TRBV21-1|TRBJ2-7|NA|NA
CASSTHLLDYEQYF
TGTGCCAGCAGCACGCACCTTCTAGACTACGAGCAGTACTTC
>TRBV9|TRBJ2-1|NA|NA
CASSAHDLNNEQFF
TGTGCCAGCAGCGCCCACGACCTAAACAATGAGCAGTTCTTC
>TRBV11-3|TRBJ2-4|TRBD1|NA
CASSTGQELAKNIQYF
TGTGCCAGCAGTACCGGACAGGAGCTAGCCAAAAACATTCAGTACTTC
>TRBV18|TRBJ1-1|NA|NA
CASSPRMNTEAFF
TGTGCCAGCTCACCCCGTATGAACACTGAAGCTTTCTTT
>TRBV9|TRBJ2-3|TRBD2|NA
CASSGYSGISSDTQYF
TGTGCCAGCAGCGGTTATAGCGGGATTTCATCGGATACGCAGTATTTT
>TRBV4-2|TRBJ1-2|NA|NA
CASSQDRGNYGYTF
TGTGCCAGCAGCCAAGATCGGGGGAACTATGGCTACACCTTC
>TRBV30|TRBJ1-5|NA|NA
CAWSRGLDQPQHF
TGTGCCTGGAGTAGAGGGCTCGATCAGCCCCAGCATTTT
>TRBV9|TRBJ2-2|NA|NA
CASSVWTGELFF
TGTGCCAGCAGCGTTTGGACCGGGGAGCTGTTTTTT
>TRBV5-1|TRBJ1-4|NA|NA
CASSYSPTNEKLFF
TGCGCCAGCAGCTACAGCCCAACTAATGAAAAACTGTTTTTT
>TRBV9|TRBJ1-2|NA|once
CASSVDVGKDIHGYTF
TGTGCCAGCAGCGTAGATGTCGGAAAGGATATTCATGGCTACACCTTC
>TRBV6-5|TRBJ1-3|TRBD1|NA
CASTGTVSGNTIYF
TGTGCCAGCACCGGGACAGTCTCTGGAAACACCATATATTTT
>TRBV30|TRBJ2-5|NA|NA
CALRLSSETQYF
TGTGCCTTGAGACTTTCTTCGGAGACCCAGTACTTC
>TRBV5-1|TRBJ2-2|NA|NA
CASSLGSGVYTGELFF
TGCGCCAGCAGCTTGGGCTCCGGGGTCTACACCGGGGAGCTGTTTTTT
>TRBV27|TRBJ2-1|TRBD2|NA
CASKPGGRENNEQFF
TGTGCCAGCAAACCGGGCGGGAGGGAAAACAATGAGCAGTTCTTC
>TRBV10-2|TRBJ2-1|NA|NA
CASSPQGNEQFF
TGCGCCAGCAGTCCGCAGGGTAATGAGCAGTTCTTC
>TRBV9|TRBJ2-1|TRBD2|NA
CASSATSGKYNEQFF
TGTGCCAGCAGCGCAACTAGCGGAAAATACAATGAGCAGTTCTTC
>TRBV10-2|TRBJ1-4|NA|NA
CASHGSPREKLFF
TGCGCCAGCCATGGGTCTCCTAGGGAAAAACTGTTTTTT
>TRBV5-1|TRBJ2-7|TRBD2|NA
CASSLGLAGTSYEQYF
TGCGCCAGCAGCTTGGGGCTAGCGGGAACCTCCTACGAGCAGTACTTC
>TRBV28|TRBJ2-7|NA|NA
CASSPGPAWYF
TGTGCCAGCAGTCCCGGGCCAGCTTGGTACTTC
>TRBV9|TRBJ2-3|NA|NA
CASSVGLGSRGTFTDTQYF
TGTGCCAGCAGCGTAGGGCTCGGCTCGCGCGGGACCTTTACAGATACGCAGTATTTT
>TRBV28|TRBJ1-6|NA|NA
CASSLTGTSSYF
TGTGCCAGCAGTTTAACGGGAACATCATCCTACTTT
>TRBV5-1|TRBJ2-6|NA|NA
CASNSGPGANVLTF
TGCGCCAGCAACTCTGGACCTGGGGCCAACGTCCTGACTTTC
>TRBV19|TRBJ2-1|NA|NA
CASSLKGVGYNEQFF
TGTGCCAGTAGTTTAAAAGGAGTGGGGTACAATGAGCAGTTCTTC
>TRBV11-2|TRBJ2-2|NA|NA
CASSRRGAANTGELFF
TGTGCCAGCAGCCGCCGGGGAGCGGCGAACACCGGGGAGCTGTTTTTT
>TRBV10-3|TRBJ2-7|TRBD2|NA
CAAGLAEAYEQYF
TGTGCCGCCGGACTAGCGGAAGCCTACGAGCAGTACTTT
>TRBV19|TRBJ2-3|NA|NA
CASRQWDTQYF
TGTGCCAGCCGACAATGGGATACGCAGTATTTT
>TRBV5-1|TRBJ2-7|TRBD1|NA
CASRLGQGGEQYF
TGCGCCAGCAGACTAGGACAGGGAGGCGAGCAGTACTTC
>TRBV11-2|TRBJ2-1|TRBD1|NA
CASSLGGTGYNEQFF
TGTGCCAGCAGCTTAGGGGGGACAGGGTACAATGAGCAGTTCTTC
>TRBV2|TRBJ2-2|NA|NA
CASSESLGHTGELFF
TGTGCCAGCAGTGAGAGTCTAGGACACACCGGGGAGCTGTTTTTT
>TRBV10-3|TRBJ2-7|NA|NA
CAISKTSGTPTYEQYF
TGTGCCATCAGTAAAACCTCCGGGACACCTACCTACGAGCAGTACTTC
>TRBV10-1|TRBJ1-1|NA|NA
CASSAQPDTEAFF
TGCGCCAGCAGCGCTCAACCTGACACTGAAGCTTTCTTT
>TRBV20-1|TRBJ1-1|NA|NA
CSATHREAFF
TGCAGTGCTACTCACAGGGAAGCTTTCTTT
>TRBV5-1|TRBJ2-3|NA|NA
CASSPRGATDTQYF
TGCGCCAGCAGCCCGCGGGGCGCCACAGATACGCAGTATTTT
>TRBV4-2|TRBJ1-5|NA|NA
CASSADRGNQPQHF
TGTGCCAGCAGCGCCGACCGTGGCAACCAGCCCCAGCATTTT
>TRBV5-6|TRBJ2-3|NA|NA
CASSLTGTTDTQYF
TGTGCCAGCAGCTTGACAGGCACCACAGATACGCAGTATTTT
>TRBV28|TRBJ1-4|NA|NA
CASSPPAGTLEKLFF
TGTGCCAGCAGTCCCCCGGCAGGGACCTTAGAAAAACTGTTTTTT
>TRBV18|TRBJ2-5|NA|NA
CASSPPNQQETQYF
TGTGCCAGCTCACCACCGAACCAACAAGAGACCCAGTACTTC
>TRBV28|TRBJ2-7|NA|NA
CASSTGTLYEQYF
TGTGCCAGCAGCACCGGGACCCTCTACGAGCAGTACTTC
>TRBV6-6|TRBJ1-6|NA|NA
CASSLEGFESPLHF
TGTGCCAGCAGTTTGGAGGGTTTCGAGTCACCCCTCCACTTT
>TRBV9|TRBJ2-1|TRBD2|NA
CASSVGGLVESYEQFF
TGTGCCAGCAGCGTAGGAGGACTAGTTGAGAGCTACGAGCAGTTCTTC